A selection of T cell receptor beta chains follows, all from one sample in a study of blood T cell repertoires in COVID-19. Sequencing used immunoSEQ multiplex PCR; TCRdb keeps in-frame clones, though not all of them. This sample has 300,000 to 450,000 clones, with 75% to 90% found just once. Sequencing used PBMCs or T cells enriched from blood (not recorded which). Receptors were obtained from a young man who had recovered from COVID-19. Both conserved end residues are part of each CDR3. Fields, in order: D gene, V gene, J gene, CDR3 DNA, CDR3 protein. A D gene is named only where the DNA matches it firmly.

>-|TRBV5-5|TRBJ1-3
TGTGCCACTAAAAGAGGGGACTACTCTGGAAACACCATATATTTT
CATKRGDYSGNTIYF
>-|TRBV6-5|TRBJ1-3
TGTGCCAGCAGTTACTCGGCAGAACACTCTGGAAACACCATATATTTT
CASSYSAEHSGNTIYF
>-|TRBV21-1|TRBJ1-1
TGTGCCAGCAGCAAGGACAGGGGGGTCGATAACACTGAAGCCTTCTTT
CASSKDRGVDNTEAFF
>-|TRBV10-1|TRBJ2-2
TGCGCCAGCAGTGATTTCGGCGGTGATCGCACCGGGGAGCTGTTTTTT
CASSDFGGDRTGELFF
>TRBD1|TRBV30|TRBJ1-2
TGTGCCTGGAGTGTACGACTGGGACAGGGAAAAGGCTACACCTTC
CAWSVRLGQGKGYTF
>-|TRBV18|TRBJ1-5
TGTGCCAGCTCACCACGGTCGGCGGGGGGTGGTCAGCCCCAGCATTTT
CASSPRSAGGGQPQHF
>-|TRBV6-1|TRBJ1-1
TGTGCCAGCAGTGAAGAGGCGGAGATCATGAACACTGAAGCTTTCTTT
CASSEEAEIMNTEAFF
>TRBD2|TRBV19|TRBJ2-1
TGTGCCAGTAGTATGCAAGGACTAGCGGGATCCAATGAGCAGTTCTTC
CASSMQGLAGSNEQFF
>-|TRBV10-3|TRBJ2-3
TGTGCCATCAGTGAGTCGCGAAGCACAGATACGCAGTATTTT
CAISESRSTDTQYF
>-|TRBV2|TRBJ1-4
TGTGCCAGCAGGGCTTTTAATGAAAAACTGTTTTTT
CASRAFNEKLFF
>-|TRBV11-2|TRBJ1-1
TGTGCCAGCAGGGCCGGGAGCAGGGATGCTTATGAAGCTTTCTTT
CASRAGSRDAYEAFF
>-|TRBV12-3/TRBV12-4|TRBJ1-1
TGTGCCAGCATCTTGGGCGGGGGAGCTTTCTTT
CASILGGGAFF
>-|TRBV19|TRBJ2-7
TGTGCCAGTAGTGCCCCATGGAGCTCCTACGAGCAGTACTTC
CASSAPWSSYEQYF